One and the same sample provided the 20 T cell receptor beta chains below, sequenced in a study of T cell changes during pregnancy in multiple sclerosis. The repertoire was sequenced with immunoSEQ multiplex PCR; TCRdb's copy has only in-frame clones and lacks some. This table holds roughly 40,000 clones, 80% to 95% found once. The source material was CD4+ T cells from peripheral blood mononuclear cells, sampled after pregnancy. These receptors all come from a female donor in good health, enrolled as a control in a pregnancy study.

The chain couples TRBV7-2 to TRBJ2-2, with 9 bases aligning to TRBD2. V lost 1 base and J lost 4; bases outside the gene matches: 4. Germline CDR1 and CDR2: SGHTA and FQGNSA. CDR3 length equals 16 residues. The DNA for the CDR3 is TGTGCCAGCAGCTTAGTAGGTAGCGGGAGCACCGGGGAGCTGTTTTTT. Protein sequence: CASSLVGSGSTGELFF.

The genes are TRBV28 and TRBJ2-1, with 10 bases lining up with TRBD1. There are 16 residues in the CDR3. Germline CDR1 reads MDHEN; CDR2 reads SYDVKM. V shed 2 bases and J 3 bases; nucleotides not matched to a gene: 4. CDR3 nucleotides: TGTGCCAGCAGTTTAACCGGGACAGGGGTCTACAATGAGCAGTTCTTC. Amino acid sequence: CASSLTGTGVYNEQFF.

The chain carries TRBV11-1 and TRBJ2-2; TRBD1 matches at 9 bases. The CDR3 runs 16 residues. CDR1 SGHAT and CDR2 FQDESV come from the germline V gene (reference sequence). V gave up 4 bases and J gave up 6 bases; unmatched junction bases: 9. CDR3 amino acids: CASSSGQGMRAGELFF. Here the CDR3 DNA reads TGTGCCAGCAGCTCTGGACAGGGGATGCGGGCCGGGGAGCTGTTTTTT.

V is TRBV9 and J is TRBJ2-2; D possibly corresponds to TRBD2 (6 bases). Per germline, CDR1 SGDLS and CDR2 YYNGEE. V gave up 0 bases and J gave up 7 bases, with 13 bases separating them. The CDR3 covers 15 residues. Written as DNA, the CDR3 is TGTGCCAGCAGCGTAGGGACTACCAACGGCGGGGAGCTGTTTTTT. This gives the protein CASSVGTTNGGELFF. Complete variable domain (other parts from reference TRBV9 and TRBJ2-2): DSGVTQTPKHLITATGQRVTLRCSPRSGDLSVYWYQQSLDQGLQFLIQYYNGEERAKGNILERFSAQQFPDLHSELNLSSLELGDSALYFCASSVGTTNGGELFFGEGSRLTVL.

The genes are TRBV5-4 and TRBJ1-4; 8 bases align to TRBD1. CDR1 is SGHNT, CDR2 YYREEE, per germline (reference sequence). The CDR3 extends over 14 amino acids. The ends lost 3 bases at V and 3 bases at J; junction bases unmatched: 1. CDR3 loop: CASSSTGANEKLFF. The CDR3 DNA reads TGTGCCAGCAGCTCGACAGGGGCTAATGAAAAACTGTTTTTT.

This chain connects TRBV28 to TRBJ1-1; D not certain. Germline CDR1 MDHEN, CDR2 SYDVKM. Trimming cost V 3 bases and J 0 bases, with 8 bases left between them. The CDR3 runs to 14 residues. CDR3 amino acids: CASSLAGMNTEAFF. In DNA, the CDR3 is TGTGCCAGCAGTTTGGCGGGGATGAACACTGAAGCTTTCTTT.

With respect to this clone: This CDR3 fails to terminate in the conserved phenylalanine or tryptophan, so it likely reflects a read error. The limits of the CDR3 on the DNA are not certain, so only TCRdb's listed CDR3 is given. The CDR3 loop is CASSPGPV. The chain links TRBV6-7 to TRBJ2-3; the table names TRBD2, a call not compared with the DNA. TRBV6-7 is flagged as an ORF with uncertain function. The CDR3 contains 8 residues when both ends are counted.

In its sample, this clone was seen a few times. CDR3 loop: CASSGQGRYTEAFF. The CDR3 DNA reads as TGTGCCAGCTCCGGACAGGGTAGGTACACTGAAGCTTTCTTT. The V gene is TRBV18, the J gene TRBJ1-1; TRBD1 matches at 8 bases. CDR1 is KGHSH, CDR2 LQKENI, per germline. The CDR3 spans 14 residues. With V trimmed by 6 bases and J by 3 bases, 6 bases remained unmatched.

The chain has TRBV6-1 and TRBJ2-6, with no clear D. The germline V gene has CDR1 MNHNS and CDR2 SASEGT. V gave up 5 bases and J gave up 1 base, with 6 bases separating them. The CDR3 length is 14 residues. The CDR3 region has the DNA TGTGCCAGCAGTAGACAATCTGGGGCCAACGTCCTGACTTTC. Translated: CASSRQSGANVLTF.

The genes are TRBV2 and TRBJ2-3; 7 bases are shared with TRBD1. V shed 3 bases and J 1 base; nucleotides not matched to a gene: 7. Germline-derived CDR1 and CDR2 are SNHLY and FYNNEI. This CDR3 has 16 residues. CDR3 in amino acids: CASSDPGTERTDTQYF. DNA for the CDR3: TGTGCCAGCAGTGATCCCGGGACAGAGCGCACAGATACGCAGTATTTT.

CDR3 in DNA: TGTGCCAGCAGGGCCCCAGGGGTTCTGGACACCGGGGAGCTGTTTTTT. Encoded protein: CASRAPGVLDTGELFF. This chain uses TRBV6-6 with TRBJ2-2; D possibly corresponds to TRBD1 (6 bases). This CDR3 region has 16 residues. Germline V gene sequence: CDR1 MNHNY, CDR2 SVGAGI (reference sequence). V lost 6 bases and J lost 3, with 17 bases in between.

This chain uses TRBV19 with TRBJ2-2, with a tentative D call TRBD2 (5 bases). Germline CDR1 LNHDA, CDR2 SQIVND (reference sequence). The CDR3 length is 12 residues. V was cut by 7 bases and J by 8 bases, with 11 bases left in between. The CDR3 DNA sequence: TGTGCCAGTACTCCCCGAGGGGGGGAGCTGTTTTTT. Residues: CASTPRGGELFF.

The chain's CDR3 is CASGAVPWGGAYEQYF. The CDR3 bases are TGTGCCAGCGGCGCTGTCCCCTGGGGAGGTGCCTACGAGCAGTACTTC. The genes are TRBV28 and TRBJ2-7, with a possible D match to TRBD2 (6 bases). The CDR3 is 16 amino acids. Germline CDR1 is MDHEN and CDR2 is SYDVKM. V lost 8 bases to trimming and J lost 2 bases, with 22 bases between them.

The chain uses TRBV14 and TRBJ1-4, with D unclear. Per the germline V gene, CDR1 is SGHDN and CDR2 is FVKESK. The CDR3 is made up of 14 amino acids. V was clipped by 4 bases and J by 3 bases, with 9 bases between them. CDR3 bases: TGTGCCAGCAGCCCAGACGGGTCTAATGAAAAACTGTTTTTT. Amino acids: CASSPDGSNEKLFF.

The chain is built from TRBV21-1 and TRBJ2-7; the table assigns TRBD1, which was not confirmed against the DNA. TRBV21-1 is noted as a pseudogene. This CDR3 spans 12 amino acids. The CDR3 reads CASSKDTYEQYF. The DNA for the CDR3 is TGTGCCAGCAGCAAGGACACCTACGAGCAGTACTTC.

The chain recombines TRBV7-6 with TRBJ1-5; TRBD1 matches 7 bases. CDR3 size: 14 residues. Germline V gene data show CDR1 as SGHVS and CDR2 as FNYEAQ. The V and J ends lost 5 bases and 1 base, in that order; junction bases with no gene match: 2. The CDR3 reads CASSPGGSNQPQHF. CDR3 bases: TGTGCCAGCAGCCCAGGGGGGAGCAATCAGCCCCAGCATTTT.

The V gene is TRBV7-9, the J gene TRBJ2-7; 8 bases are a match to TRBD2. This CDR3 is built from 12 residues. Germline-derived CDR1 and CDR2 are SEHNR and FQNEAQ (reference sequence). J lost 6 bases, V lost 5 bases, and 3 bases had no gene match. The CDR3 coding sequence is TGTGCCAGCAGCACCGGGACTAGCGAGCAGTACTTC. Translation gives CASSTGTSEQYF. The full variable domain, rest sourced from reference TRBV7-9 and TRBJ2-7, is DTGVSQNPRHKITKRGQNVTFRCDPISEHNRLYWYRQTLGQGPEFLTYFQNEAQLEKSRLLSDRFSAERPKGSFSTLEIQRTEQGDSAMYLCASSTGTSEQYFGPGTRLTVT.

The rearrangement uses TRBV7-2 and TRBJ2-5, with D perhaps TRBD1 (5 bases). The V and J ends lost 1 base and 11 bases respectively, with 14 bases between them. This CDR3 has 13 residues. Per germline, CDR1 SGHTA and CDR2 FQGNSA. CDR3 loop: CASSLEGMSKQYF. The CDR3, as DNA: TGTGCCAGCAGCTTAGAGGGGATGAGCAAGCAGTACTTC. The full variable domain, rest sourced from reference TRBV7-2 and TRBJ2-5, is GAGVSQSPSNKVTEKGKDVELRCDPISGHTALYWYRQSLGQGLEFLIYFQGNSAPDKSGLPSDRFSAERTGGSVSTLTIQRTQQEDSAVYLCASSLEGMSKQYFGPGTRLLVL.

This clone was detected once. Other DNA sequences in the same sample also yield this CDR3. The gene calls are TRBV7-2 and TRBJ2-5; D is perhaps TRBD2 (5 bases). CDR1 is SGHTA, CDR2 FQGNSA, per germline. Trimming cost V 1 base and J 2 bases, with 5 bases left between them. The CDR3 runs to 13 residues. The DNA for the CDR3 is TGTGCCAGCAGCTTAGGACTACAAGAGACCCAGTACTTC. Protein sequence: CASSLGLQETQYF.

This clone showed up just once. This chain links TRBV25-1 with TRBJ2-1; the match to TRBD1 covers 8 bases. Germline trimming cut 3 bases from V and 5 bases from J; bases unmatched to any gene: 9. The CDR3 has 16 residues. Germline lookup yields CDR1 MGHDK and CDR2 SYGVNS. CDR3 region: CASSDPRTGIHNEQFF. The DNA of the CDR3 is TGTGCCAGCAGTGACCCAAGGACAGGGATCCACAATGAGCAGTTCTTC.